This T cell receptor beta chain was retrieved from a study of cytomegalovirus exposure and HLA in healthy donors. Notes on the study in general: Later analysis identified 16,951 TCR beta sequences associated with HLA alleles, using a false discovery rate threshold of 0.05. Later on, analysis showed that most CMV-associated TCR beta chains appeared to be HLA-restricted. 87-base-pair reads could not separate some V segments, including TRBV6-2 and TRBV6-3.

On this clone: Its antigen is as yet unknown.

Amplification used 60 Vbeta primers and 13 Jbeta primers. Sequencing was performed with immunoSEQ multiplex PCR; in TCRdb, only in-frame clones are kept and a portion is missing. The sample contains around 170,000 clones, over 75% of which appear only once. Germline V gene lookup returns CDR1 SQVTM and CDR2 ANQGSEA. This CDR3 contains 12 residues. V dropped 8 bases and J dropped 0 bases, with 10 bases sitting between them. The chain combines TRBV29-1 with TRBJ2-5, with D uncertain. This receptor was identified in a man between 45 and 60 years old in good health and CMV-seronegative. Sequencing used PBMCs. CDR3: CSTTANQETQYF. The CDR3 DNA is TGCAGCACCACTGCCAACCAAGAGACCCAGTACTTC.